This T cell receptor (beta chain) comes out of a study of blood T cell repertoires in COVID-19. Overall study context: PBMCs, B-cell-depleted T cells, or T cells were the source of the cDNA or gDNA that made up the material.

V trimming: 4 bases; J trimming: 4 bases; junction bases outside the gene matches: 11. CDR1 and CDR2 from the germline V gene are MGHRA and YSYEKL. CDR3 length: 17 amino acids. Study processing details: It was from reference gene primer amplification that nucleated cell counts were estimated. Clones were sequenced by immunoSEQ multiplex PCR, and TCRdb holds only the in-frame ones, with some missing. V and J calls and clone size are copied from that table; D and trimming were computed from the DNA. Seen here are 300,000 to 450,000 clones, 75% to 90% observed once, and the top ten hold 3.6%. V usage is TRBV4-1 and J usage is TRBJ1-4; 8 bases fit TRBD1. The sequencing sample was made of peripheral blood. This TCR was recovered from a woman aged 18 to 35 with acute or convalescent COVID-19. The CDR3 loop is CASSPMGTGAFNEKLFF. CDR3 DNA sequence: TGCGCCAGCAGCCCCATGGGGACAGGTGCTTTTAATGAAAAACTGTTTTTT.